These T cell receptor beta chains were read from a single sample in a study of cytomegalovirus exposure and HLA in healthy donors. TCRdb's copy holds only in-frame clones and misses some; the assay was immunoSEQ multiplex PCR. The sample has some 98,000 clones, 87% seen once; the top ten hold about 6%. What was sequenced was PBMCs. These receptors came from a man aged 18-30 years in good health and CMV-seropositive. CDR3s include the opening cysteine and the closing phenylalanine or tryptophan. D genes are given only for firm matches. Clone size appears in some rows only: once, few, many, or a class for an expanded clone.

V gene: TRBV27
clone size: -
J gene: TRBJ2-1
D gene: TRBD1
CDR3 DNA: TGTGCCAGCAGCCTACAGGGGGCGGGATACAATGAGCAGTTCTTC
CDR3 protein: CASSLQGAGYNEQFF

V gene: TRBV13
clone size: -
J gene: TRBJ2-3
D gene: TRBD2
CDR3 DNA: TGTGCCAGCAGCTTAGGTACTAGCGGGAGCACAGATACGCAGTATTTT
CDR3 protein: CASSLGTSGSTDTQYF

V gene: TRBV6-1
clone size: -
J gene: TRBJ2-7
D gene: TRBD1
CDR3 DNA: TGTGCCAGCAGTGTCACAAGGGACAGCCCAAGCTCCTACGAGCAGTACTTC
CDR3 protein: CASSVTRDSPSSYEQYF

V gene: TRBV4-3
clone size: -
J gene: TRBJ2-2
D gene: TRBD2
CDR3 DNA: TGCGCCAGCAGCCAAGACTCTCTAATAGCGGGGTCGAACACCGGGGAGCTGTTTTTT
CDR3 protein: CASSQDSLIAGSNTGELFF

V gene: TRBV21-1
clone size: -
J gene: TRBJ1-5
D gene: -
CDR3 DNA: TGTGCCAGCAGCAAAGGTAGGGGACAGGGTAATCAGCCCCAGCATTTT
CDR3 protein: CASSKGRGQGNQPQHF

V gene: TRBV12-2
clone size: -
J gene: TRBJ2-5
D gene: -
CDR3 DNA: TGTGCAAGTCGCTACGAGACGACAGGGCCTTTCGGTGAGACCCAGTACTTC
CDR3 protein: CASRYETTGPFGETQYF

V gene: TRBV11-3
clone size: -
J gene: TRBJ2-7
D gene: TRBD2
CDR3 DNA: TGTGCCAGCAGCCACCCGGGGTCTTGGACTAGCGGCTACGAGCAGTACTTC
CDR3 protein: CASSHPGSWTSGYEQYF

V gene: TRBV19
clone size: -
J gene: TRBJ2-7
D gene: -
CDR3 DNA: TGTGCCAGTAGTGCTCCCGAACAGGCCCACGAGCAGTACTTC
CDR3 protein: CASSAPEQAHEQYF

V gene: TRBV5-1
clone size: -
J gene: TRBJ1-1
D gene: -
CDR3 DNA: TGCGCCAGCAGCTTGGGGGGAACAGGAGTAACTGAAGCTTTCTTT
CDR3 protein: CASSLGGTGVTEAFF

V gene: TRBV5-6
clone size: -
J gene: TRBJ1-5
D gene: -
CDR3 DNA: TGTGCCAGCAGTGAGACGGGCAGGGCTATACAGCCCCAGCATTTT
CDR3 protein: CASSETGRAIQPQHF

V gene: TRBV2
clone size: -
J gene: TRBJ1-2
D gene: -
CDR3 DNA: TGTGCCAGCAGTGAGGCAGGGACAAGATACTATGGCTACACCTTC
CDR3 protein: CASSEAGTRYYGYTF

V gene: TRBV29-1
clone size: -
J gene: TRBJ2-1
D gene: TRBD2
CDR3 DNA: TGCAGCGTGGGAGGGTGGCTAGCGGAGCAGTTCTTC
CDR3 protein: CSVGGWLAEQFF

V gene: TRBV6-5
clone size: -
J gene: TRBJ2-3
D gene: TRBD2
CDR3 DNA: TGTGCCAGCACCGGGGGGGCCGCAGATACGCAGTATTTT
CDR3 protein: CASTGGAADTQYF

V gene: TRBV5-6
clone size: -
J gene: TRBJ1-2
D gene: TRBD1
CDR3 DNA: TGTGCCAGCAGCTTGGCCTTGGGACAGGCGAACTATGGCTACACCTTC
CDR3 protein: CASSLALGQANYGYTF

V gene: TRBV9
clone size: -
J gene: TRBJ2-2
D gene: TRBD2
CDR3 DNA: TGTGCCAGCAGCGTAGCTGTGGGACTAGCGGGAACTATTGCCGGGGAGCTGTTTTTT
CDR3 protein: CASSVAVGLAGTIAGELFF

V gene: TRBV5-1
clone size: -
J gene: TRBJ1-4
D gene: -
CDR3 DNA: TGCGCCAGCAGCTTCTACCGGGGATTTAATGAAAAACTGTTTTTT
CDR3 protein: CASSFYRGFNEKLFF

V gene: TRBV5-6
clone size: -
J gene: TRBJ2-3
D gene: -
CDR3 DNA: TGTGCCAGCAGCTTCAGGGGGGCAGATACGCAGTATTTT
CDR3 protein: CASSFRGADTQYF

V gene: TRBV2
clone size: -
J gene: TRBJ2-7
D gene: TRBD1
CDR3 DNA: TGTGCCAGCAGTGAAATTAGGGGGCAGGGCGAGCAGTACTTC
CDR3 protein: CASSEIRGQGEQYF

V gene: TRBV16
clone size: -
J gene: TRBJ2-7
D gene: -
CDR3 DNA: TGTGCCAGCAGCCAATCGTCGGGGGAGCAGTACTTC
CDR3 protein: CASSQSSGEQYF

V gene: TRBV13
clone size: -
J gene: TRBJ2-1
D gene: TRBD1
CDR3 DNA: TGTGCCAGCAGCGGATTTGGACAGGGCAACAATGAGCAGTTCTTC
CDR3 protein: CASSGFGQGNNEQFF

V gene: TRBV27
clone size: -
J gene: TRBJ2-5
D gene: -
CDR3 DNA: TGTGCCAGCAGTCCCCAGGCAGGGACCCAGTACTTC
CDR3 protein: CASSPQAGTQYF

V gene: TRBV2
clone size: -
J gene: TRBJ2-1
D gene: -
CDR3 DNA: TGTGCCAGCAGAGCCGGGACTGGGTGGAATGAGCAGTTCTTC
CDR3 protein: CASRAGTGWNEQFF

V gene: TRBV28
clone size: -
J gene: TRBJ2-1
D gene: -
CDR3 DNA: TGTGCCAGCCGTTGGGACACCTACTACAATGAGCAGTTCTTC
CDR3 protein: CASRWDTYYNEQFF

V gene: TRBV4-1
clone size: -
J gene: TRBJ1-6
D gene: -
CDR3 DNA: TGCGCCAGCAGCCCGTCCGCACGTGGCCAAAATTCACCCCTCCACTTT
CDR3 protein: CASSPSARGQNSPLHF

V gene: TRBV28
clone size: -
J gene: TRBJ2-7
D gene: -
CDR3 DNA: TGTGCCAGCAGCCCGGACAGTCCCCATATTTACGAGCAGTACTTC
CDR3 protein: CASSPDSPHIYEQYF

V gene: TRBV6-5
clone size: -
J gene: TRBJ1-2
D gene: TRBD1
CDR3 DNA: TGTGCCAGCAGTTACTCGGGACAGGTTGATGGCTACACCTTC
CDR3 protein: CASSYSGQVDGYTF

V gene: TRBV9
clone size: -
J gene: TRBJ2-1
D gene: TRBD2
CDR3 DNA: TGTGCCAGCAGCCCGCCGGGACTAGGCCCCTACAATGAGCAGTTCTTC
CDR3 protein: CASSPPGLGPYNEQFF

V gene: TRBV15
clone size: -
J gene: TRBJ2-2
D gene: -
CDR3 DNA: TGTGCCACCAGCGTATATGCAGCGAACACCGGGGAGCTGTTTTTT
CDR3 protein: CATSVYAANTGELFF

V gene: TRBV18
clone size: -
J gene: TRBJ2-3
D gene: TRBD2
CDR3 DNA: TGTGCCAGCTCACCAACGCCCGGAATAGCGGGAGGGCCTAAAGATACGCAGTATTTT
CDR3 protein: CASSPTPGIAGGPKDTQYF

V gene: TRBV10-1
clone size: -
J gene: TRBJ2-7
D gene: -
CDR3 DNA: TGCGCCAGCAGTGAGGGGGGCGGCGACGAGCAGTACTTC
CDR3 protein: CASSEGGGDEQYF

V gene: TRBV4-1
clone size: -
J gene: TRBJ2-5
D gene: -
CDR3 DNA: TGCGCCAGCAGCAGGGGAGGGGGGGCCTCTGGGGAGACCCAGTACTTC
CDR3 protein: CASSRGGGASGETQYF

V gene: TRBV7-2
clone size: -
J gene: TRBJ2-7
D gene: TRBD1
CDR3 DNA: TGTGCCAGCAGTTCCACCGGGACAGGGGTTAGAGAGCAGTACTTC
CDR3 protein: CASSSTGTGVREQYF

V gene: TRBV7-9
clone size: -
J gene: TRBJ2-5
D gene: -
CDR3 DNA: TGTGCCAGCAGCTTAGAGTTTGGACAAAGAAAAGAGACCCAGTACTTC
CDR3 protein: CASSLEFGQRKETQYF

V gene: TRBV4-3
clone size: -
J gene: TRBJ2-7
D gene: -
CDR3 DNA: TGCGCCAGCAGCCTTTCCGGGAGCAGAGACTACGAGCAGTACTTC
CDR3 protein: CASSLSGSRDYEQYF

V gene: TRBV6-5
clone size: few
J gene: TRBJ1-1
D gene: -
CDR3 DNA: TGTGCCAGCAGTGAGTTCACGATAGCTTTCTTT
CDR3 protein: CASSEFTIAFF

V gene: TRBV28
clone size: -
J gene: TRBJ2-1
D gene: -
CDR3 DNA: TGTGCCAGCACGGAGGGGGCCGGTGAGCAGTTCTTC
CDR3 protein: CASTEGAGEQFF

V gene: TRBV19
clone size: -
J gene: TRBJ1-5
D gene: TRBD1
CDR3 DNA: TGTGCCAGTAGTATCAGGACAGGGTTAACGTCCGGTCAGCCCCAGCATTTT
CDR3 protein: CASSIRTGLTSGQPQHF

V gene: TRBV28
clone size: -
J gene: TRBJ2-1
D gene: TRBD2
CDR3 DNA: TGTGCCAGCAGCCGACTAGCGGGAGGGTCTGAGCAGTTCTTC
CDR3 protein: CASSRLAGGSEQFF

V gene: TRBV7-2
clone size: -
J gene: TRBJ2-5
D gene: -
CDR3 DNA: TGTGCCAGCAGCTTCGATCCGGGGTATGAGCAGTACTTC
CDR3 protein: CASSFDPGYEQYF

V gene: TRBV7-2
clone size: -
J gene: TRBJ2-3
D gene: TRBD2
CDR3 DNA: TGTGCCAGCAGCTTTAGCGGGGGGGCCAGAGATACGCAGTATTTT
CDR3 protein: CASSFSGGARDTQYF

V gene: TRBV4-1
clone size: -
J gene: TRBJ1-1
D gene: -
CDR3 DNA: TGCGCCAGCAGCCAAGTAGGGGTGGGTGAAGCTTTCTTT
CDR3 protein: CASSQVGVGEAFF

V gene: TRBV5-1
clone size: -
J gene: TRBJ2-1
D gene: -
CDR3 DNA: TGCGCCAGCAGCCCTGGCGGGTCAGTCAATGAGCAGTTCTTC
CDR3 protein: CASSPGGSVNEQFF

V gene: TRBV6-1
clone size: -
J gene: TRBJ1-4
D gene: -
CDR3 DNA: TGTGCCAGCAGTGAATCCCGACAGCCTGAAAAACTGTTTTTT
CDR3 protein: CASSESRQPEKLFF

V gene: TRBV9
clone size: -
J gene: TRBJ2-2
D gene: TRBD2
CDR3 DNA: TGTGCCAGCAGCATTTCGCTAGCGGGGGAAACCGGGGAGCTGTTTTTT
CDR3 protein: CASSISLAGETGELFF

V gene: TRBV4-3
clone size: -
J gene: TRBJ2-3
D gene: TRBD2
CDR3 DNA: TGCGCCAGCAGCCAAGTGATAGCGGGAGTAGATACGCAGTATTTT
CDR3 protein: CASSQVIAGVDTQYF

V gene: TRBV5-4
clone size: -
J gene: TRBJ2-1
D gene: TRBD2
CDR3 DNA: TGTGCCAGCAGCAAGGGAGGGACTAGCGGAACTTTTTACAATGAGCAGTTCTTC
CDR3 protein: CASSKGGTSGTFYNEQFF

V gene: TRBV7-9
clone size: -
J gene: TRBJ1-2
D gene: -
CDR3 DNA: TGTGCCAGCAGCTTAGCGGTTTTGACAGTTTTTGGCTACACCTTC
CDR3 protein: CASSLAVLTVFGYTF

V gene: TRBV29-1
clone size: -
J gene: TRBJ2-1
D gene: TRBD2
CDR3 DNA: TGCAGCGTTTCCGTTCCCGGGACTAGCGATTACAATGAGCAGTTCTTC
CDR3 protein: CSVSVPGTSDYNEQFF

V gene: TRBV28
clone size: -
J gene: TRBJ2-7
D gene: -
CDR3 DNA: TGTGCCAGCAGACCTCAAGGATCACAGATCTACGAGCAGTACTTC
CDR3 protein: CASRPQGSQIYEQYF